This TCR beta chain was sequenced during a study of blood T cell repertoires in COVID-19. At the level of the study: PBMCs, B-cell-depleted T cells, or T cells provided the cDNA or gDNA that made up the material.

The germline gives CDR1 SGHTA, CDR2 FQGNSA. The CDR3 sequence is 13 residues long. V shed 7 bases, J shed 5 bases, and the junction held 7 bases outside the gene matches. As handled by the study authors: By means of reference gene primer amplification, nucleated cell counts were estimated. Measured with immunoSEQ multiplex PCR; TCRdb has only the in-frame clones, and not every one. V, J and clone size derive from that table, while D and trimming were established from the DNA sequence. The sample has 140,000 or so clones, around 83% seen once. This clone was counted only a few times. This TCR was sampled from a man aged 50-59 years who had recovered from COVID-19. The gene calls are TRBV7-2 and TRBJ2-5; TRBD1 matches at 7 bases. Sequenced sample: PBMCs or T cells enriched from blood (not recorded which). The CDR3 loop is CASKPQGWETQYF. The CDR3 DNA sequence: TGTGCCAGCAAACCACAGGGGTGGGAGACCCAGTACTTC.